The 4 T cell receptor beta chains listed next were all sequenced from one sample in a study of CD8 T cells in ankylosing spondylitis. No antigens are known for them. TCRdb passed the 5' RACE reads through MiXCR, listing each CDR3 protein once. The sample lists 450,000 or so distinct CDR3 sequences, approximately 26% seen once, with about 0.9% in the top ten. Findings and limits, study-wide: There was a TCR beta motif, made of several highly homologous variants, that appeared characteristic of ankylosing spondylitis blood.

Sequences were obtained from blood, either unsorted or a sorted T cell fraction (not recorded which). All receptors come from a male donor with ankylosing spondylitis.

The chain carries TRBV27 and TRBJ2-2, with 12 bases fitting TRBD2. This CDR3 is 16 amino acids long. V gave up 5 bases and J gave up 3 bases; unmatched junction bases: 4. Germline lookup yields CDR1 MNHEY and CDR2 SMNVEV (reference sequence). The CDR3 nucleotides read TGTGCCAGCAGTGTGACTAGCGGGAGATACACCGGGGAGCTGTTTTTT. This encodes CASSVTSGRYTGELFF.

The rearrangement uses TRBV7-2 and TRBJ2-3; D remains unclear. With 6 bases removed from V and 3 bases from J, the gap between germline ends came to 10 bases. Looked up from germline, CDR1 is SGHTA and CDR2 is FQGNSA. The CDR3 extends over 13 amino acids. Here the CDR3 DNA reads TGTGCCAGCAGGCCCGGGCCGACAGATACGCAGTATTTT. Translation: CASRPGPTDTQYF.

There are a few counts of this clonotype. V and J are TRBV3-1 and TRBJ1-3; TRBD1 matches at 9 bases. The ends lost 5 bases at V and 11 bases at J; junction bases unmatched: 10. Germline V gene sequence: CDR1 LGHDT, CDR2 YNNKEL (reference sequence). The CDR3 contains 14 residues. CDR3 in amino acids: CASSSFRDRASIYF. CDR3 sequence (DNA): TGTGCCAGCAGCTCTTTCCGGGACAGGGCCTCCATATATTTT.

The chain employs TRBV2 and TRBJ2-5, with 8 bases that match TRBD2. The trim removed 6 bases at V and 4 bases at J, leaving 7 bases unmatched. The CDR3 runs 14 residues. In germline, CDR1 is SNHLY, CDR2 FYNNEI. CDR3 residues: CASSLSGKRETQYF. Here the CDR3 DNA reads TGTGCCAGCAGCCTTAGCGGGAAACGAGAGACCCAGTACTTC.